This record looks at one T cell receptor beta chain sequence and its context. The target of this receptor is not known. No much larger clone exists at a distance of one base, and base qualities are not known. The data were taken from a study of CD8 T cells in ankylosing spondylitis (dated by TCRdb to about 2017). At the level of the whole study: The study set out to find disease-linked TCR variants by profiling T cell receptor beta repertoires in ankylosing spondylitis patients and healthy donors. Peripheral blood was sampled, and synovial fluid was additionally collected from ankylosing spondylitis patients. The full study cohort was made up of approximately 27 ankylosing spondylitis patients and 108 healthy donors.

Based on the germline V gene (reference sequence), the CDR1 and CDR2 sequences are SGHKS and YYEKEE. Here V drops 4 bases and J drops 1 base, and the junction holds 6 bases not matched to any gene. Reading from cysteine to phenylalanine, the CDR3 counts 15 amino acids. Of the read, only the CDR3 DNA is kept; its 45 bases are in frame from base 1. TCRdb records Illumina HiSeq 2500 as the sequencer. Quantitative 5'-RACE with molecular barcodes was used to prepare TCR beta libraries. As for the original processing: To identify disease-linked TCR variants, a new computational method was used, one built on a probabilistic model of VDJ rearrangement. TCRdb took the public reads, trimmed them with fastp at Q25, ran MiXCR for clone calling and kept in-frame beta chains. Entries are consolidated by CDR3 protein sequence, retaining the most common genes and DNA. The V and J calls reflect TCRdb's pipeline rather than the authors' work. The sample yields fewer than 750,000 distinct CDR3 sequences; 15% to 20% were counted once. 15% to 20% of the sample lies in the top ten.

On the study overall, not on this receptor specifically: The disease-linked clones were reported as significantly enriched in matched synovial fluid samples from ankylosing spondylitis patients. Some motif variants had previously been reported in the synovial fluid and blood of reactive arthritis patients, which suggests shared mechanisms of disease initiation. A TCR beta motif of roughly 8 highly homologous amino acid variants appeared characteristic of blood from ankylosing spondylitis patients. In peripheral blood, the disease-linked clones were found at relatively low frequencies and had a CD8+ phenotype.

The TCR sequence derives from a male donor with ankylosing spondylitis. The specimen was blood, either unsorted or a sorted T cell fraction (not recorded which). The sequence links TRBV5-5 to TRBJ1-1, and 8 junction bases match TRBD1. The CDR3 corresponds to CASSNYRGENTEAFF. Here is the DNA: TGTGCCAGCAGCAACTACAGGGGGGAGAACACTGAAGCTTTCTTT.